A single sample is the source of the 23 T cell receptor beta chains below, sequenced in a study of T-cell reconstitution after alpha-beta-depleted transplantation in children. The TCRbeta library incorporated unique molecular identifiers. TCRdb reprocessed the PCR reads via MiXCR and lists one record per CDR3 protein. Of over 550,000 distinct CDR3 sequences detected, over 9.5% appear once; the ten largest clones hold less than 5%. The source was PBMCs from the stem cell graft donor, collected from the stem cell graft. Receptor source: a human donor who donated a stem cell graft to a child with acute myeloid leukemia.

This clonotype was seen only a few times. V is TRBV20-1 and J is TRBJ2-7, with 10 bases lining up with TRBD2. The CDR3 sequence is 14 residues long. Germline V CDR1 and CDR2: DFQATT, SNEGSKA (reference sequence). The V segment lost 8 bases and the J segment 4 bases; nucleotides outside the gene matches: 11. CDR3 sequence: CSFRGSSGRYEQYF. Written as DNA, the CDR3 is TGCAGTTTCAGGGGGAGTAGCGGGAGGTACGAGCAGTACTTC.

This rearrangement joins TRBV20-1 to TRBJ2-7; D might be TRBD1 (5 bases). Germline CDR1 is DFQATT and CDR2 is SNEGSKA (reference sequence). The CDR3 has 15 amino acids. The V end lost 0 bases, the J end lost 3 bases, and 15 bases lay between the germline ends. The CDR3 DNA reads TGCAGTGCTAGAGATGTACGACAGTCAAACTACGAGCAGTACTTC. It is translated as CSARDVRQSNYEQYF.

This clonotype was picked up many times. The rearrangement joins TRBV6-2 or TRBV6-3 to TRBJ2-7; weak D call: TRBD1 (5 bases). The germline CDR1 and CDR2 sequences are MNHEY and SVGEGT. V lost 7 bases, J lost 0 bases, and 19 bases lay in between. CDR3 length: 16 residues. The CDR3 sequence is CASKGVRTESSYEQYF. In DNA form, the CDR3 reads TGTGCCAGCAAAGGGGTACGGACCGAAAGCTCCTACGAGCAGTACTTC.

The chain carries TRBV5-1 and TRBJ2-7; 13 positions match TRBD2. The ends lost 4 bases at V and 5 bases at J; junction bases unmatched: 6. The CDR3 is 15 amino acids. The V gene's germline CDR1 is SGHRS and CDR2 YFSETQ. In DNA form, the CDR3 reads TGCGCCAGCAGCACACCCGGGACTAGCGGGAACGAGCAGTACTTC. This codes for CASSTPGTSGNEQYF.

This chain uses TRBV5-1 with TRBJ2-7, with a tentative D call TRBD1 (5 bases). This CDR3 contains 13 residues. V lost 4 bases and J 0 bases, leaving 8 bases between the germline ends. Per germline, CDR1 SGHRS and CDR2 YFSETQ. CDR3 in amino acids: CASSRQHSYEQYF. CDR3 bases: TGCGCCAGCAGCCGACAGCACTCCTACGAGCAGTACTTC. Combining the CDR3 with reference TRBV5-1 and TRBJ2-7 gives the whole variable domain KAGVTQTPRYLIKTRGQQVTLSCSPISGHRSVSWYQQTPGQGLQFLFEYFSETQRNKGNFPGRFSGRQFSNSRSEMNVSTLELGDSALYLCASSRQHSYEQYFGPGTRLTVT.

As regards this clonotype: One base away lies a much larger clone, so this may be a sequencing read error. This sequence joins TRBV11-2 and TRBJ2-2; D is unclear. This CDR3 is built from 14 residues. Germline loops: CDR1 SGHAT, CDR2 FQNNGV. CDR3 loop: CAWSGTSNTGELFF. CDR3 sequence (DNA): TGTGCGTGGTCTGGTACCTCGAACACCGGGGAGCTGTTTTTT.

This clonotype was found many times. CDR3 sequence reads: CATSDLTAGRHEQYF. DNA of the CDR3: TGTGCCACCAGTGATTTGACGGCAGGGAGGCACGAGCAGTACTTC. The J gene is TRBJ2-7, the V gene TRBV24-1; maybe TRBD2 (6 bases). The CDR3 runs 15 residues. With 0 bases removed from V and 5 bases from J, the gap between germline ends came to 13 bases. Per the germline V gene, CDR1 is KGHDR and CDR2 is SFDVKD.

The rearrangement joins TRBV5-1 to TRBJ2-5; 9 bases line up with TRBD1. V lost 7 bases, J lost 1 base, and 5 bases stayed unmatched. Germline CDR1 and CDR2: SGHRS and YFSETQ. The CDR3 loop spans 14 amino acids. CDR3 protein: CASGGQGGQETQYF. The CDR3 DNA reads TGCGCCAGCGGGGGACAGGGAGGCCAAGAGACCCAGTACTTC.

This clonotype was seen more than once but under ten times. This chain links TRBV11-1 with TRBJ1-1, with 7 bases lining up with TRBD1. The CDR3 is 13 amino acids. With V trimmed by 8 bases and J by 6 bases, 9 bases remained unmatched. CDR1 is SGHAT and CDR2 is FQDESV in the germline V gene (reference sequence). This CDR3 reads CASSRQGGAEAFF. CDR3 in DNA: TGTGCCAGCTCAAGACAGGGAGGGGCTGAAGCTTTCTTT.

To note about this clonotype: A much larger clone lies one base from this, so it may be a read error. V is TRBV4-3 and J is TRBJ2-3; no clear D. The J call may be wrong; the DNA end is better matched by TRBJ1-5. CDR1 is LGHNA, CDR2 YSLEER, per germline. CDR3 length: 15 amino acids. The CDR3: CASSPGLAATDTQHF. In DNA form, the CDR3 reads TGCGCCAGCAGCCCCGGACTAGCGGCCACAGATACGCAGCATTTT.

The rearrangement uses TRBV6-1 and TRBJ2-3; D remains ambiguous. CDR1 is MNHNS and CDR2 is SASEGT in the germline V gene. The germline V and J ends were trimmed by 0 bases and 6 bases, with 16 bases remaining between them. The CDR3 contains 16 residues. The CDR3 sequence: CASSEAGLKRSDTQYF. The DNA for the CDR3 is TGTGCCAGCAGTGAAGCGGGCCTCAAGCGATCCGATACGCAGTATTTT.

This clonotype was counted many times. The chain carries TRBV12-3 or TRBV12-4 and TRBJ1-1; the D is unclear. CDR3 length equals 14 residues. V lost 1 base to trimming and J lost 1 base, with 7 bases between them. The CDR3: CASSLGVSNTEAFF. In DNA, the CDR3 is TGTGCCAGCAGTTTAGGGGTCTCGAACACTGAAGCTTTCTTT.

This clonotype showed up just a few times. V and J are TRBV5-1 and TRBJ1-1; 7 bases map to TRBD1. Germline CDR1 and CDR2: SGHRS and YFSETQ. The V and J ends lost 3 bases and 1 base, in that order; junction bases with no gene match: 3. CDR3 length: 14 residues. CDR3 residues: CASSWTGSNTEAFF. In nucleotides, the CDR3 is TGCGCCAGCAGCTGGACAGGCTCGAACACTGAAGCTTTCTTT.

The chain has TRBV6-2 or TRBV6-3 and TRBJ2-2; TRBD1 aligns across 7 bases. The V and J ends lost 0 bases and 6 bases, in that order; junction bases with no gene match: 4. Per germline, CDR1 MNHEY and CDR2 SVGEGT. The CDR3 consists of 15 residues. This chain's CDR3 is CASSYSGQYAGELFF. The CDR3 DNA reads TGTGCCAGCAGTTACTCGGGACAGTATGCCGGGGAGCTGTTTTTT.

This clonotype was counted many times. J is TRBJ2-1 and V is TRBV19, with a possible D match to TRBD2 (5 bases). V shed 5 bases and J shed 6 bases, with 20 bases lying between them. CDR1 and CDR2 (germline): LNHDA, SQIVND (reference sequence). The CDR3 totals 16 residues. The CDR3, as DNA: TGTGCCAGTAGTCCCGATCTGGGCGCGGGCTCCAATGAGCAGTTCTTC. The encoded protein is CASSPDLGAGSNEQFF.

V is TRBV2 and J is TRBJ2-1; no firm D call. Germline loops: CDR1 SNHLY, CDR2 FYNNEI. The V and J ends lost 5 bases and 9 bases respectively, with 11 bases between them. The CDR3 totals 12 residues. The CDR3 DNA follows: TGTGCCAGCAGTTTAGAAGAGAGTGAGCAGTTCTTC. Its translation: CASSLEESEQFF.

V usage is TRBV29-1 and J usage is TRBJ2-2; 9 nucleotides match TRBD1. Unmatched junction bases numbered 7, after V lost 5 bases and J lost 3 bases. Germline V gene sequence: CDR1 SQVTM, CDR2 ANQGSEA. This CDR3 is built from 15 residues. The CDR3 sequence is CSVSQDRGHTGELFF. The CDR3 DNA reads TGCAGCGTTTCGCAGGACAGGGGCCACACCGGGGAGCTGTTTTTT.

The gene calls are TRBV7-8 and TRBJ1-5; no clear D gene. Germline assignment: CDR1 SGHVS and CDR2 FQNEAQ. Trimming removed 1 base from V and 4 bases from J, with 5 bases in between. The CDR3 length is 13 residues. In nucleotides, the CDR3 is TGTGCCAGCAGCTTAGTTAGAAATCAGCCCCAGCATTTT. Translation gives CASSLVRNQPQHF.

This clonotype was recorded many times. The chain is built from TRBV12-3 or TRBV12-4 and TRBJ2-4, with 8 bases aligning to TRBD2. Unmatched junction bases numbered 8, after V lost 1 base and J lost 9 bases. The CDR3 runs to 15 residues. Here the CDR3 reads CASSLGDPGRGIQYF. CDR3 bases: TGTGCCAGCAGTTTAGGGGACCCCGGGAGGGGCATTCAGTACTTC.

Many counts were recorded for this clonotype. A read error may account for a junction end that differs from germline. The chain recombines TRBV7-3 with TRBJ2-5; D not certain. There are 9 residues in the CDR3. In germline, CDR1 is SGHTA, CDR2 FQGTGA. CDR3 protein: CASSSQSLF. The CDR3 DNA is TGTGCCAGCAGTTCTCAATCCCTCTTC.

This clonotype was seen more than once but under ten times. V and J are TRBV14 and TRBJ1-4; 8 bases are shared with TRBD1. Looked up from germline, CDR1 is SGHDN and CDR2 is FVKESK. This CDR3 comprises 16 residues. V lost 0 bases, J lost 8 bases, and 8 bases stayed unmatched. CDR3 DNA sequence: TGTGCCAGCAGCCAAGATAGGACAGGGACGAAGGAAAAACTGTTTTTT. Its protein product is CASSQDRTGTKEKLFF.

The chain joins TRBV25-1 to TRBJ2-3, with 14 bases fitting TRBD2. Looked up from germline, CDR1 is MGHDK and CDR2 is SYGVNS. Unmatched junction bases numbered 10, after V lost 6 bases and J lost 8 bases. The CDR3 contains 16 residues. The DNA of the CDR3 is TGTGCCAGCAGCCCCGGGACTAGCGGGAGAGCGGGTACGCAGTATTTT. This codes for CASSPGTSGRAGTQYF.

This clonotype was counted at least ten times. V gene TRBV6-5 combines with J gene TRBJ2-2; D gene uncertain. The V gene's germline CDR1 is MNHEY and CDR2 SVGAGI. This CDR3 is built from 15 residues. V gave up 2 bases and J gave up 3 bases, with 10 bases separating them. CDR3 region: CASSYDQLHTGELFF. The DNA for the CDR3 is TGTGCCAGCAGTTACGATCAGCTCCACACCGGGGAGCTGTTTTTT.